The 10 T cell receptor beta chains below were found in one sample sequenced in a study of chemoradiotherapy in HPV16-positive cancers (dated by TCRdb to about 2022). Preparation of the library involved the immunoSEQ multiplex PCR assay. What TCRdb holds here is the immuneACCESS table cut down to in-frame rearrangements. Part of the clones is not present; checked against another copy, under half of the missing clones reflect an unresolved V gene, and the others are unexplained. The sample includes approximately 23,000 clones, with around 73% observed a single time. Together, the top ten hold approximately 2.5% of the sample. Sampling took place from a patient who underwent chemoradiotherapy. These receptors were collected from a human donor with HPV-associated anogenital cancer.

In nucleotides, the CDR3 is TGTGCCAGCAGCCCGGGACAGGGATCCTACAATGAGCAGTTCTTC. It specifies CASSPGQGSYNEQFF. This chain joins TRBV5-6 and TRBJ2-1; 9 bases fit TRBD1. Germline V lookup: CDR1 SGHDT, CDR2 YYEEEE. Trimming cost V 4 bases and J 1 base; bases outside gene matches: 3. The CDR3 is made up of 15 amino acids.

This CDR3 reads CASSPPWGGYGYTF. CDR3 nucleotides: TGTGCCAGCAGTCCCCCGTGGGGCGGCTATGGCTACACCTTC. The chain employs TRBV9 and TRBJ1-2, with D maybe TRBD1 (5 bases). Germline CDR1 and CDR2: SGDLS and YYNGEE. V was trimmed by 5 bases and J by 4 bases, leaving 15 bases between them. The CDR3 consists of 14 residues.

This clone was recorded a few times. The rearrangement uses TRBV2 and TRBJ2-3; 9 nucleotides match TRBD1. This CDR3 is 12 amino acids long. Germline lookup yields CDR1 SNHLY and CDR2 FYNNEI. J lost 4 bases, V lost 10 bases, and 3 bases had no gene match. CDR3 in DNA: TGTGCCATCGGACAGGGGTCAGATACGCAGTATTTT. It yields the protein CAIGQGSDTQYF.

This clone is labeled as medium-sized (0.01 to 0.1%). The CDR3 nucleotides read TGCAGCTCGGAGTGGGGCTACACCTTC. It is translated as CSSEWGYTF. The chain carries TRBV29-1 and TRBJ1-2; D not certain. The CDR3 covers 9 residues. V lost 8 bases and J 8 bases, leaving 9 bases between the germline ends. Germline V gene data show CDR1 as SQVTM and CDR2 as ANQGSEA.

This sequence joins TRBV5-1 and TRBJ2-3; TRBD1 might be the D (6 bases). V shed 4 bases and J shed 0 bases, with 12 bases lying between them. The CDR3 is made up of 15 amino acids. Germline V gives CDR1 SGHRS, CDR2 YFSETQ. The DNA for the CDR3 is TGCGCCAGCAGCCTACTACAGGGAAGCACAGATACGCAGTATTTT. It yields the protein CASSLLQGSTDTQYF.

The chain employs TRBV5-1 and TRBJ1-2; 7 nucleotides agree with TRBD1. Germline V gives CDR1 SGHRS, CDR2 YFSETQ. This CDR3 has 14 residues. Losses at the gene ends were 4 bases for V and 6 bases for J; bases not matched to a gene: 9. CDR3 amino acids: CASSPQGGFDGYTF. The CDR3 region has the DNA TGCGCCAGCAGCCCTCAGGGGGGTTTTGATGGCTACACCTTC.

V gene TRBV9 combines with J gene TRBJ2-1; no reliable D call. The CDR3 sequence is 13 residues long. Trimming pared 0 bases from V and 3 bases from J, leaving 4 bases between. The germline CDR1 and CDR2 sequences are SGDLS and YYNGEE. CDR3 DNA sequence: TGTGCCAGCAGCGTAGCAGTCTACAATGAGCAGTTCTTC. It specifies CASSVAVYNEQFF.

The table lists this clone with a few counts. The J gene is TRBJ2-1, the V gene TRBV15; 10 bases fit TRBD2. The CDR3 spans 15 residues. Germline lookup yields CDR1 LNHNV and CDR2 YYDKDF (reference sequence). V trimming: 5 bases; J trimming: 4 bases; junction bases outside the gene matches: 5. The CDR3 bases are TGTGCCACCAGCGTACAGCGGGAGGGATACAATGAGCAGTTCTTC. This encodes CATSVQREGYNEQFF.

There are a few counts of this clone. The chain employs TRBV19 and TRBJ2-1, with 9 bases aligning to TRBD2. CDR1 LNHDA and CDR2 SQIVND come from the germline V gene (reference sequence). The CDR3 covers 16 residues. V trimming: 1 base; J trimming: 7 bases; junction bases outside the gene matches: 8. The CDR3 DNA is TGTGCCAGTAGTATAGCCGGGCTAGCGGGAAGGAATGAGCAGTTCTTC. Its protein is CASSIAGLAGRNEQFF.

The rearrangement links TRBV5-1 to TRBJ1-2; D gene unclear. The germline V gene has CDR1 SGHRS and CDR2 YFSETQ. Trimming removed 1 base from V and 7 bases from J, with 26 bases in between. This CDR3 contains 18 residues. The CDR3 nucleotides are TGCGCCAGCAGCTTGAACCCCCGGGCCTGGAGGACTACGGGTGGCTACACCTTC. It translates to CASSLNPRAWRTTGGYTF.